This T cell receptor (beta chain) derives from a study of T-cell reconstitution after alpha-beta-depleted transplantation in children. This clonotype was observed at least ten times. Trimming removed 6 bases at V and 6 bases at J, with 15 bases between. This CDR3 spans 14 amino acids. Construction of the TCRbeta library involved unique molecular identifiers. TCRdb reanalysed the PCR reads using MiXCR and keeps one entry per CDR3 protein. The sample carries 90,000 to 100,000 distinct CDR3 sequences, 20% to 30% recorded once. The receptor was derived from a boy aged 2 to 10 with acute lymphoblastic leukemia, due to receive a stem cell transplant. This sequence joins TRBV12-3 or TRBV12-4 and TRBJ2-4, with a weak D call TRBD2 (6 bases). Sequenced here: PBMCs, sampled before TCRalphabeta/CD19-depleted stem cell transplant. For the CDR3, the DNA is TGTGCCAGCAGGAGTAGCGGAGGGCGAAACATTCAGTACTTC. Residues: CASRSSGGRNIQYF.